These 4 T cell receptor beta chains originate from one sample sequenced in a study of regulatory dendritic cells for organ transplantation. Sequencing was performed with immunoSEQ multiplex PCR; in TCRdb, only in-frame clones are kept and a portion is missing. Counted here are 25,000 or so clones, 82% occurring once; the ten biggest clones make up approximately 0.094%. The source material was naive CD4+ T cells from blood. Subset in this sample: CD45RA+ naive T cells. These receptors were taken from a human donor in good health.

The chain employs TRBV19 and TRBJ1-5; D might be TRBD1 (5 bases). Trimming left V 6 bases short and J 3 bases short, with 18 bases between. The CDR3 contains 16 residues. Per the germline V gene, CDR1 is LNHDA and CDR2 is SQIVND (reference sequence). CDR3 amino acids: CASRGGGAQHNQPQHF. CDR3 sequence (DNA): TGTGCCAGTAGGGGGGGAGGGGCCCAACACAATCAGCCCCAGCATTTT.

V is TRBV7-2 and J is TRBJ2-5; perhaps TRBD2 as D (6 bases). V lost 6 bases to trimming and J lost 4 bases, with 15 bases between them. This CDR3 has 14 residues. Germline V lookup: CDR1 SGHTA, CDR2 FQGNSA. CDR3 nucleotides: TGTGCCAGCAGTCGGGACTTCAGTCTAGAGACCCAGTACTTC. Protein: CASSRDFSLETQYF.

The chain has TRBV5-6 and TRBJ2-2; perhaps TRBD1 as D (6 bases). This CDR3 contains 16 residues. Trimming removed 4 bases at V and 4 bases at J, with 17 bases between. The germline CDR1 and CDR2 sequences are SGHDT and YYEEEE. This chain's CDR3 is CASSGLSGAGTGELFF. DNA for the CDR3: TGTGCCAGCAGCGGTCTTTCAGGGGCGGGCACCGGGGAGCTGTTTTTT.

V and J are TRBV10-1 and TRBJ2-3, with TRBD2 matching 10 bases. The V gene end was trimmed by 2 bases and the J gene end by 3 bases; junction bases not matched to a gene: 5. This CDR3 has 16 amino acids. The germline CDR1 and CDR2 sequences are WNHNN and SYGVQD (reference sequence). The CDR3: CASSEGLAGATDTQYF. Written as DNA, the CDR3 is TGCGCCAGCAGTGAGGGGCTAGCGGGGGCGACAGATACGCAGTATTTT.